This T cell receptor beta chain was sequenced in a study of T cells in localized non-small cell lung cancer (dated by TCRdb to the early 2020s). Regarding the complete study: T cell repertoires of 200 to 250 early-stage NSCLC patients were analyzed, with tumors being compared against uninvolved tumor-adjacent lungs. The cohort comprised approximately 240 treatment-naïve NSCLC patients with resected, localized lung tumors. NSCLC patients had a mean age of around 61 years, and 129 were male and 107 female. The paper as a whole reports these results and caveats: Higher blood T cell density associated with longer overall survival, while higher adjacent-lung clonality associated with shorter survival. Uninvolved tumor-adjacent lung showed the highest T cell clonality, higher than tumor, which suggests more focused antigenic responses in the adjacent lung. Because the study design was exploratory, TCR variables were selected using unadjusted p-values without false-discovery rate correction. A median of about 55 of the top 100 tumor clones were detected in paired uninvolved adjacent lung, and 25 to 35 of these tumor clones were also found among the top 100 clones of the paired uninvolved adjacent lung. Because multi-region tumor sequencing was not performed, intratumor heterogeneity could not be ruled out.

CDR3 length: 16 amino acids, cysteine to phenylalanine. Just CDR3 DNA is preserved here, 48 bases in frame from base 1. The germline V gene specifies SGHTA as CDR1 and FQGNSA as CDR2. V drops 1 base and J drops 0 bases, leaving 10 bases in between. At diagnosis, tumor, uninvolved tumor-adjacent lung and peripheral blood were collected and then preserved as a mix of FFPE and fresh-frozen material. Blood samples were analyzed as peripheral blood mononuclear cells for TCR repertoire profiling. About this clone: Its recognized antigen is unknown. No base qualities exist here, and no much larger clone lies one base off it.

TCR beta CDR3 regions were sequenced from DNA using the immunoSEQ Assay. From the authors' description of their analysis: T cell density was computed as TCR beta template counts normalized to usable DNA estimated by amplifying housekeeping genes. The preseqR package was used to estimate richness by extrapolating to 400,000 templates for PBMC samples and to 120,000 templates for tissue samples. Clonality was defined as one minus Pielou's evenness. Tissue-enriched TCRs were identified through differential abundance testing performed on productive amino-acid clonotypes, with a minimum total count of 5 and an alpha of 0.1. The Jaccard Index and the Morisita Overlap Index were used to measure repertoire overlap between compartments. GLIPH clustered TCR beta CDR3s with public tetramer-defined viral CDR3s; viral motifs required at least three viral sequences plus V-gene enrichment. Entries here come from immuneACCESS through TCRdb and include only in-frame sequences with V and J called. Some clones fail to appear in such tables; in the studies checked, an unresolved V gene covers under half of the shortfall, and the cause of the remainder is unknown. V, J and clone size are those of that table, while D and trimming were read from the DNA. For this sample there are just over 70,000 clones; roughly nine tenths appear just once. The ten largest account for about a fifth of the sample.

The source of this sequence is a male donor aged 60 or older with stage III squamous cell lung carcinoma. The source material was peripheral blood, sampled before any cancer treatment. The chain is assembled from TRBV7-2 and TRBJ1-5, with TRBD1 tentatively as D gene (6 bases match). CDR3 protein: CASSLVGGHSNQPQHF. The bases are TGTGCCAGCAGCTTAGTCGGGGGGCATAGCAATCAGCCCCAGCATTTT.